The clone carrying this T cell receptor beta chain was observed a few times. The antigen remains unidentified. Reverse transcription of all isolated RNA meant that expressed TCRB transcripts were sequenced. The repertoire was sequenced with immunoSEQ multiplex PCR; TCRdb's copy has only in-frame clones and lacks some. The sample records approximately 160,000 clones, about 8.1% being singletons. The entry originates in a study of beta chain features in type 1 diabetes. Study overall: On cell yields, gender and age, patients and healthy donors were similar. Sorted cells from all samples, numbering about 98 million, were examined. Findings and limits, study-wide: Comparison showed that naive, central memory and Treg TCRB repertoires appeared more similar among patients than among healthy donors.

Researchers reported sorting CD4+ naive, central memory, regulatory and stem cell-like memory cells via CD45RO/CCR7/CD25/CD127/CD95/CD27. Germline V gene data show CDR1 as MGHRA and CDR2 as YSYEKL. V dropped 1 base and J dropped 7; count of bases not matched to a gene: 4. The CDR3 is 15 residues long. This TCR was recovered from a man between 18 and 29 years old in good health. The specimen was central memory CD4+ T cells from blood. The J gene is TRBJ1-5, the V gene TRBV4-1; TRBD1 matches at 10 bases. The CDR3 DNA reads as TGCGCCAGCAGCCAAGGACAGGGGGCCAGGCAGCCCCAGCATTTT. It specifies CASSQGQGARQPQHF.